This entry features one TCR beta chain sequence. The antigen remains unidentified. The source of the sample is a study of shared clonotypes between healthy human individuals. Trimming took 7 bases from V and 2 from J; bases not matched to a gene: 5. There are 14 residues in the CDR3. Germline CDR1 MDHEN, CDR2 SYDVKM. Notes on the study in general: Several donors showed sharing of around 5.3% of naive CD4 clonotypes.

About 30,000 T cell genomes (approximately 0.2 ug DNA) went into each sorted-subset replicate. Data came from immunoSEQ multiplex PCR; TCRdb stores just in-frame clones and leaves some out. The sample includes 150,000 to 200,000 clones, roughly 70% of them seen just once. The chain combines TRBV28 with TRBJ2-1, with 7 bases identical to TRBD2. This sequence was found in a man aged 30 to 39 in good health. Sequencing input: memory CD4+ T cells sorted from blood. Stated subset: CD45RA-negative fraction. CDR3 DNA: TGTGCCAGCACTCAGGGAGGGACCTACAATGAGCAGTTCTTC. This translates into CASTQGGTYNEQFF.